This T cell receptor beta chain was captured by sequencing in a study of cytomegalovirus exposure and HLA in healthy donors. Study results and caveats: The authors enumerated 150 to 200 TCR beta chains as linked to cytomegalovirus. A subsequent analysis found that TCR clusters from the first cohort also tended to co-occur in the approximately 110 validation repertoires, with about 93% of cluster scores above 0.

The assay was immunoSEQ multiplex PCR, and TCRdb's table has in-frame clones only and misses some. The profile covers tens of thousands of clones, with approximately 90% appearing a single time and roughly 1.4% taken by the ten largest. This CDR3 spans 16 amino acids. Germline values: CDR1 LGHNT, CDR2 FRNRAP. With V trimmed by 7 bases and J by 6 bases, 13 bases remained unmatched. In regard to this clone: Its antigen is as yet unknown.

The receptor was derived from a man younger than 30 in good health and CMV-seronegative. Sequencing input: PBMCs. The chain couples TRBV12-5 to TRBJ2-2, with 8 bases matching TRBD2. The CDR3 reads CASAPSRGRTSGELFF. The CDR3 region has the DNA TGTGCTAGTGCTCCGTCGCGCGGGAGGACGTCCGGGGAGCTGTTTTTT.